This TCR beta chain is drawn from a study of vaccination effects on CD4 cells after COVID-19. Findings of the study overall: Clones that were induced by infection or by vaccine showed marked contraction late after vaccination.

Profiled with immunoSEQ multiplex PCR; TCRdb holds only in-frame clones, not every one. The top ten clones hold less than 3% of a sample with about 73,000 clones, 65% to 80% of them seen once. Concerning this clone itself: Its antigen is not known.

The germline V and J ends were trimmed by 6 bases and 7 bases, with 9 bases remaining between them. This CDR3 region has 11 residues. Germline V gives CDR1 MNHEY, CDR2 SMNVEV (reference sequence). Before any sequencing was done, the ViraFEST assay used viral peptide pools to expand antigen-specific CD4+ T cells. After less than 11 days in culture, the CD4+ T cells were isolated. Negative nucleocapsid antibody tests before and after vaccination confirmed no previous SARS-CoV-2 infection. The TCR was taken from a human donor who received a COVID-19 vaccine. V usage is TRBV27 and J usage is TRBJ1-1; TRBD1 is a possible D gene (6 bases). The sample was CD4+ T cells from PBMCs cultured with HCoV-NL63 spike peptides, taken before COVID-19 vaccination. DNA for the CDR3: TGTGCCAGCAGACGGACAGTTGAAGCTTTCTTT. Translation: CASRRTVEAFF.